The rows below give T cell receptor beta chains drawn from one sample of a study of T cells in Graves' hyperthyroidism and ophthalmopathy. MiXCR, run by TCRdb on the multiplex PCR reads, gives a single entry per CDR3 protein. Of a few hundred thousand distinct CDR3 sequences listed, roughly 19% are singletons. The sequenced sample was blood. The source is a man aged 50 to 60 with Graves' ophthalmopathy. CDR3s include the opening cysteine and the closing phenylalanine or tryptophan. Each record gives: V gene, CDR3 protein.

v_gene: TRBV5-1; CDR3aa: CASSLSVAGAGTDTQYF
v_gene: TRBV5-1; CDR3aa: CASSLGILADNTGELFF
v_gene: TRBV15; CDR3aa: CATSRHSGQETQYF
v_gene: TRBV10-3; CDR3aa: CALGDGSSYEQYF
v_gene: TRBV6-2/TRBV6-3; CDR3aa: CASSYGQSTEAFF
v_gene: TRBV14; CDR3aa: CASSQVGGRSTGELFF
v_gene: TRBV7-2; CDR3aa: CASSNPGLAGGEQFF
v_gene: TRBV4-1; CDR3aa: CASSQDSGEPLTQYF
v_gene: TRBV12-3/TRBV12-4; CDR3aa: CASSSQSTGADSPLHF
v_gene: TRBV7-9; CDR3aa: CASSRLAGGDEQYF
v_gene: TRBV27; CDR3aa: CASSFSGDSYEQYF
v_gene: TRBV28; CDR3aa: CASSLLGGGYEQYF
v_gene: TRBV6-1; CDR3aa: CASRIRGLSTDTQYF
v_gene: TRBV27; CDR3aa: CASTSRSEQFF
v_gene: TRBV5-1; CDR3aa: CASSPHSPSGMGINEQFF
v_gene: TRBV29-1; CDR3aa: CSVAAGGYGYTF
v_gene: TRBV28; CDR3aa: CASRTSYSYNEQFF
v_gene: TRBV2; CDR3aa: CASNPLPVNRGLAGGPGSYNEQFF
v_gene: TRBV5-1; CDR3aa: CASSTDQRNTEAFF
v_gene: TRBV18; CDR3aa: CASSPPGLGTNEQFF
v_gene: TRBV11-2; CDR3aa: CASSLDWEASETYTDTQYF
v_gene: TRBV10-3; CDR3aa: CAISEAEKGSGGYTF
v_gene: TRBV6-4; CDR3aa: CASSPEGTSGGSYNEQFF
v_gene: TRBV7-2; CDR3aa: CASSLALGPTDTQYF
v_gene: TRBV11-2; CDR3aa: CASSNTPALYF
v_gene: TRBV2; CDR3aa: CASSPSYYNEQFF
v_gene: TRBV11-3; CDR3aa: CASSLVRGEPDTQYF
v_gene: TRBV12-3/TRBV12-4; CDR3aa: CASSFEEGLGSSNEQFF
v_gene: TRBV15; CDR3aa: CATSREGQGGSPLHF
v_gene: TRBV5-1; CDR3aa: CASSLEPGGGDNEQFF
v_gene: TRBV5-4; CDR3aa: CASSPKSTDTQYF
v_gene: TRBV30; CDR3aa: CAWVAWAGDTEAFF
v_gene: TRBV30; CDR3aa: CAWSEPTGFITGELFF
v_gene: TRBV10-3; CDR3aa: CAISAPKAGGPYNEQFF
v_gene: TRBV19; CDR3aa: CASSLSWTSGNEQYF